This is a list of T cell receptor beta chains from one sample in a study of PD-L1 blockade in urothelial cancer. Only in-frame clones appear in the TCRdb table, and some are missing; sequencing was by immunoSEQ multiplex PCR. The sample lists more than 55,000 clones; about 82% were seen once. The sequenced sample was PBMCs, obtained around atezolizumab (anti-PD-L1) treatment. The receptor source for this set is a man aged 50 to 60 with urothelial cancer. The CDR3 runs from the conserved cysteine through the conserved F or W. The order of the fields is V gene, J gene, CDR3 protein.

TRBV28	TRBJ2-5	CASSTPRQGAEETQYF
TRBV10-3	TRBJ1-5	CAISESETGVQPQHF
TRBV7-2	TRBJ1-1	CASSLAGGYVNTEAFF
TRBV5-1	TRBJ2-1	CASSRGIRGKNEQFF
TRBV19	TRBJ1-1	CASPGQGAGAEAFF
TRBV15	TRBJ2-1	CATSYMRADVHEQFF
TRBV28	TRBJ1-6	CASRGSNNSPLHF
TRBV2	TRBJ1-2	CASSGGGRGYGYTF
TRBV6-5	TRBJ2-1	CASSYSAGRPYNEQFF
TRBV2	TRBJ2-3	CASSGRGLVTDTQYF
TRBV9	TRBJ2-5	CASSVEDRRETQYF
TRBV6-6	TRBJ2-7	CASSQGQGANEQYF